This T cell receptor beta chain was recovered during a study of blood T cell repertoires in COVID-19. In the authors' workflow: Quantification of nucleated cells was approximated via reference gene primer amplification. The table came from immunoSEQ multiplex PCR; TCRdb's copy has only in-frame clones and leaves some out. That table furnishes V, J and clone size, whereas the DNA furnished D and trimming. The sample lists about 270,000 clones; approximately 90% were seen once. The CDR3 is 13 residues long. CDR1 and CDR2 from the germline V gene are SGHRS and YFSETQ. Trimming removed 1 base at V and 4 bases at J, with 8 bases between.

The TCR sequence derives from a woman between 18 and 29 years old who had recovered from COVID-19. The chain uses TRBV5-1 and TRBJ2-5, with D unclear. The specimen was PBMCs or T cells enriched from blood (not recorded which). The CDR3 region is CASSLTVRETQYF. CDR3 DNA: TGCGCCAGCAGCTTGACCGTTAGAGAGACCCAGTACTTC.